The sample holds many counts of the clone carrying this TCR beta chain. Its antigen is as yet unknown. The 5'RACE template-switching step produced TCR cDNA and added a universal primer site and UMIs. TCRdb reprocessed the 5' RACE reads with MiXCR, giving one entry per CDR3 protein. The table shows about 260,000 distinct CDR3 sequences, with 13% occurring only once. This entry belongs to a study of T cells after yellow fever vaccination. Study as a whole: Fractions of low cell number were prepared using SMART-Seq v4 Ultra Low Input.

The CDR3 spans 10 residues. Trimming took off 5 bases at V and 3 bases at J, with 3 bases between the two ends. CDR1 and CDR2 (germline): DFQATT, SNEGSKA (reference sequence). Whole-study results and caveats: A large majority of primary-vaccination clones showed up again after the booster (about 97% CD4, 88% CD8). Overlap between CD4 and CD8 compartments was detected for a small share of clonotypes.

Sequencing used CD4+ T cells sorted from PBMCs, obtained 45 days after the yellow fever booster vaccination. This receptor was taken from a man aged 25-40 years who received the YFV17D yellow fever vaccine. V is TRBV20-1 and J is TRBJ2-3; D is unclear. The CDR3 loop reads CSAVTDTQYF. Written as DNA, the CDR3 is TGCAGTGCTGTAACAGATACGCAGTATTTT.